Following are 18 T cell receptor beta chains from one sample sequenced in a study of blood T cell repertoires in COVID-19. The method was immunoSEQ multiplex PCR; TCRdb's version includes in-frame clones alone and lacks a portion of them. The table shows some 180,000 clones, with around 78% occurring only once. Sample: peripheral blood. The receptors shown here come from a woman aged 80 or over with active or convalescent COVID-19.

The chain links TRBV19 to TRBJ1-1; D is uncertain. V was shortened by 6 bases and J by 7 bases, with 18 bases between the two germline ends. CDR3 size: 14 residues. In germline, CDR1 is LNHDA, CDR2 SQIVND (reference sequence). In DNA form, the CDR3 reads TGTGCCAGTAGCTCAGCGAGAGGTAAAAATGAAGCTTTCTTT. This translates into CASSSARGKNEAFF.

The chain combines TRBV3-1 (or the pseudogene TRBV3-2) with TRBJ1-6; D gene unclear. CDR1 LGHDT and CDR2 YNNKEL come from the germline V gene (reference sequence). This CDR3 spans 16 amino acids. The ends were cut back, 4 bases at V and 4 bases at J, with 14 bases in the middle. CDR3 amino acids: CASSPDQGGYNSPLHF. The CDR3 DNA sequence: TGTGCCAGCAGCCCGGACCAAGGAGGATATAATTCACCCCTCCACTTT.

The V call is TRBV9, the J call TRBJ2-7, with 8 nucleotides matching TRBD1. From germline, CDR1 is SGDLS and CDR2 YYNGEE. The CDR3 totals 15 residues. Trimming removed 3 bases from V and 9 bases from J; junction bases left unmatched: 14. DNA for the CDR3: TGTGCCAGCAGCGGAAGACAGGGGCCCCAGGTGGTGCAGTACTTC. Translation: CASSGRQGPQVVQYF.

The rearrangement uses TRBV23-1 and TRBJ2-1; TRBD1 aligns across 11 bases. TRBV23-1 is reported as an ORF; its role is uncertain. The CDR3 runs to 16 residues. With 3 bases clipped from V and 6 bases from J, the junction kept 7 bases outside the gene matches. The CDR3, as DNA: TGCGCCAGCAGTCAGTTACGGGACAGGGGGTCCAATGAGCAGTTCTTC. Encoded protein: CASSQLRDRGSNEQFF.

This rearrangement joins TRBV27 to TRBJ2-2; 7 bases line up with TRBD2. V shed 6 bases, J shed 5 bases, and the junction held 6 bases outside the gene matches. The CDR3 spans 14 residues. Germline CDR1 and CDR2: MNHEY and SMNVEV (reference sequence). Here the CDR3 DNA reads TGTGCCAGCAGGGAGCTGGGGGGGACCGGGGAGCTGTTTTTT. Its translation is CASRELGGTGELFF.

CDR3: CAWDRGAGVVPQYF. DNA for the CDR3: TGTGCCTGGGACAGGGGGGCGGGTGTTGTACCGCAGTATTTT. J is TRBJ2-3 and V is TRBV30; 9 bases fit TRBD1. This CDR3 has 14 amino acids. The germline gives CDR1 GTSNPN, CDR2 SVGIG (reference sequence). J gave up 10 bases and V 5 bases, and 13 bases lay outside the gene matches.

This chain joins TRBV6-5 and TRBJ2-7; tentatively, D is TRBD1 (7 bases). V was shortened by 0 bases and J by 5 bases, with 17 bases between the two germline ends. Germline-derived CDR1 and CDR2 are MNHEY and SVGAGI. The CDR3 contains 16 residues. CDR3 sequence: CASSYSIWAGGHEQYF. CDR3 nucleotides: TGTGCCAGCAGTTACTCGATTTGGGCAGGGGGGCACGAGCAGTACTTC.

The rearrangement joins TRBV3-1 (or the pseudogene TRBV3-2) to TRBJ1-1; no definite D call. With 3 bases removed from V and 5 bases from J, the gap between germline ends came to 13 bases. Germline V CDR1 and CDR2: LGHDT, YNNKEL (reference sequence). CDR3 length equals 14 residues. DNA for the CDR3: TGTGCCAGCAGCCATTTACGGGAGGGTACTGAAGCTTTCTTT. Residues: CASSHLREGTEAFF.

The chain recombines TRBV10-3 with TRBJ2-1, with 7 bases matching TRBD1. CDR1 is ENHRY, CDR2 SYGVKD, per germline. J was trimmed by 3 bases and V by 3 bases; bases with no gene match: 8. The CDR3 extends over 16 amino acids. As DNA, the CDR3 is TGTGCCATCAGTGAAGATTTGAGGGGGCTCTACAATGAGCAGTTCTTC. Encoded protein: CAISEDLRGLYNEQFF.

The table lists this clone with a few counts. The rearrangement joins TRBV14 to TRBJ1-4, with no clear D. The CDR3 consists of 14 residues. V lost 8 bases and J 2 bases, leaving 12 bases between the germline ends. Looked up from germline, CDR1 is SGHDN and CDR2 is FVKESK. For the CDR3, the DNA is TGTGCCAGCCCTTCCGGGGATACTAATGAAAAACTGTTTTTT. Translation gives CASPSGDTNEKLFF. Looking up the rest from reference TRBV14 and TRBJ1-4 gives the full variable domain: EAGVTQFPSHSVIEKGQTVTLRCDPISGHDNLYWYRRVMGKEIKFLLHFVKESKQDESGMPNNRFLAERTGGTYSTLKVQPAELEDSGVYFCASPSGDTNEKLFFGSGTQLSVL.

This clone was seen just once. The chain recombines TRBV28 with TRBJ1-6, with TRBD1 matching 8 bases. Trimming cost V 10 bases and J 8 bases; bases outside gene matches: 7. Per the germline V gene, CDR1 is MDHEN and CDR2 is SYDVKM. The CDR3 loop spans 13 amino acids. CDR3 nucleotides: TGTGCCATCCATGACAGGGGCGATTCACCCCTCCACTTT. Encoded protein: CAIHDRGDSPLHF.

The chain carries TRBV29-1 and TRBJ1-1; TRBD1 matches 9 bases. Per germline, CDR1 SQVTM and CDR2 ANQGSEA. With 6 bases clipped from V and 11 bases from J, the junction kept 4 bases outside the gene matches. CDR3 size: 10 residues. CDR3 sequence (DNA): TGCAGCGTGTCCGGGACAGGGGCTTTCTTT. This codes for CSVSGTGAFF.

The chain joins TRBV6-5 to TRBJ2-5, with TRBD1 as a possible D gene (5 bases). Germline V gives CDR1 MNHEY, CDR2 SVGAGI. This CDR3 has 14 residues. Trimming took 4 bases from V and 5 from J, leaving 14 bases between them. CDR3 sequence (DNA): TGTGCCAGCAGTTCGTCAGGGATGGGGGAGACCCAGTACTTC. Its translation is CASSSSGMGETQYF.

The V call is TRBV6-6, the J call TRBJ1-2, with a possible D match to TRBD1 (5 bases). The CDR3 totals 15 residues. V shed 0 bases and J shed 6 bases, with 14 bases lying between them. The germline CDR1 and CDR2 sequences are MNHNY and SVGAGI (reference sequence). The chain's CDR3 is CASSYSPGGVDGYTF. The CDR3 DNA sequence: TGTGCCAGCAGTTACTCGCCGGGGGGAGTTGATGGCTACACCTTC.

This chain uses TRBV19 with TRBJ1-3; D is possibly TRBD1 (6 bases). The V gene's germline CDR1 is LNHDA and CDR2 SQIVND (reference sequence). V lost 5 bases, J lost 0 bases, and 14 bases lay in between. This CDR3 is built from 16 residues. The CDR3 coding sequence is TGTGCCAGTAGTCCCCGGGACACCTACTCTGGAAACACCATATATTTT. This gives the protein CASSPRDTYSGNTIYF.

The CDR3 here is CATSDPTGGKNEQFF. Written as DNA, the CDR3 is TGTGCCACCAGTGACCCCACAGGGGGTAAAAATGAGCAGTTCTTC. The rearrangement links TRBV24-1 to TRBJ2-1; 8 nucleotides align to TRBD1. V lost 4 bases and J lost 7; bases outside the gene matches: 8. Germline CDR1 KGHDR, CDR2 SFDVKD. This CDR3 has 15 amino acids.

This clone was detected only a few times. The chain couples TRBV2 to TRBJ1-1; no definite D call. The CDR3 sequence is 13 residues long. Trimming removed 8 bases from V and 1 base from J, with 11 bases in between. Germline CDR1 is SNHLY and CDR2 is FYNNEI. CDR3 DNA sequence: TGTGCCAGCTTCAGGAATAAGAACACTGAAGCTTTCTTT. Its translation: CASFRNKNTEAFF.

V usage is TRBV6-5 and J usage is TRBJ1-5, with D uncertain. V dropped 6 bases and J dropped 6 bases, with 9 bases sitting between them. The CDR3 sequence is 12 residues long. Germline CDR1 is MNHEY and CDR2 is SVGAGI. In DNA, the CDR3 is TGTGCCAGCAGGCGAACAGTTCAGCCCCAGCATTTT. Translation gives CASRRTVQPQHF.